This T cell receptor beta chain derives from a study of shared clonotypes between healthy human individuals. Trimming removed 2 bases at V and 6 bases at J, with 17 bases between. The CDR3 has 16 amino acids. Germline V CDR1 and CDR2: SNHLY, FYNNEI. The protocol was immunoSEQ multiplex PCR, while the TCRdb copy is restricted to in-frame clones and leaves out a portion. The sample comprises some 2.3 million clones, about 92% of which are singletons, and 0.39% rests with the top ten. This receptor was obtained from a man between 18 and 35 years old in good health. Some clones in this sample may be carry-over from other donors' samples. Sequenced: naive CD4+ T cells from PBMCs. Subset meaning: CD45RA+ positively selected. The chain recombines TRBV2 with TRBJ1-5; a possible D gene is TRBD1 (5 bases). The CDR3 bases are TGTGCCAGCAGTGAACGGGGAGGGGAGTTATCTCAGCCCCAGCATTTT. This translates into CASSERGGELSQPQHF.